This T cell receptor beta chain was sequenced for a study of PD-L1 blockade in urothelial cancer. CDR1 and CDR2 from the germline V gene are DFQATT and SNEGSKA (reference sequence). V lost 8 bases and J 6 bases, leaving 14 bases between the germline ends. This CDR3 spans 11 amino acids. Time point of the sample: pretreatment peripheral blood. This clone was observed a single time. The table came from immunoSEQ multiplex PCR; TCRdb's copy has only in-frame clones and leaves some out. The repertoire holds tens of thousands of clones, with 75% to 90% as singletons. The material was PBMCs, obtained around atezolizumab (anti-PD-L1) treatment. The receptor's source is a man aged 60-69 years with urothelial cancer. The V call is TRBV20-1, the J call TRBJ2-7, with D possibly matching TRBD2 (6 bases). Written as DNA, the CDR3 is TGCAGTCCAGAGGGAGGCCCCGAGCAGTACTTC. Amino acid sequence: CSPEGGPEQYF.